This record looks at one T cell receptor beta chain sequence and its context. These data originate in a study of T cell changes during pregnancy in multiple sclerosis. TCRdb's copy holds only in-frame clones and misses some; the assay was immunoSEQ multiplex PCR. The sample lists fewer than 100,000 clones; approximately 94% were seen once. There are 21 residues in the CDR3. V is TRBV21-1 and J is TRBJ1-3; TRBD1 is taken as the D call from the table, unchecked against the DNA. TRBV21-1 is annotated as a pseudogene. The sequences come from peripheral blood, collected after pregnancy. This sequence was found in a female donor in good health, enrolled as a control in a pregnancy study. The CDR3 sequence is CASSGDSNNRDSQRSGNTIYF. The CDR3 DNA is TGTGCCAGCAGCGGCGATAGTAATAACCGGGACAGTCAAAGGTCCGGAAACACCATATATTTT.